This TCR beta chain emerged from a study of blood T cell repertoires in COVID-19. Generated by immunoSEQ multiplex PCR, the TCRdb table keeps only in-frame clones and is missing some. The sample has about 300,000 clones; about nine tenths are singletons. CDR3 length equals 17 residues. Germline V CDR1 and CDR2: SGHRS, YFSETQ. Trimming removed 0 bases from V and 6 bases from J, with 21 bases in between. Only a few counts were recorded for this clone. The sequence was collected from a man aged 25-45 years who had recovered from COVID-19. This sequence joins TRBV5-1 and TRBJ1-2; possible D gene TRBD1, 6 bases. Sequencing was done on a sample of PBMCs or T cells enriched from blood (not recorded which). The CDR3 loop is CASSLVLGGQGIHGYTF. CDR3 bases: TGCGCCAGCAGCTTGGTACTCGGTGGGCAGGGGATACATGGCTACACCTTC.